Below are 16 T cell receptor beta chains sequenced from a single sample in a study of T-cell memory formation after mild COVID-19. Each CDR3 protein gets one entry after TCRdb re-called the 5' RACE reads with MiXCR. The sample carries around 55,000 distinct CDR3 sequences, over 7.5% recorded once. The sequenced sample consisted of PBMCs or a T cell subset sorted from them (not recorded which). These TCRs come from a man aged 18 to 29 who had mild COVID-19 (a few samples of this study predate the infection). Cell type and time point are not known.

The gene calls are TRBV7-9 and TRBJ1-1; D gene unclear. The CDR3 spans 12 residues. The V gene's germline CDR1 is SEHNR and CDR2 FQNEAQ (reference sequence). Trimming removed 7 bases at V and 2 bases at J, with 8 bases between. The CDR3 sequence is CASIRENTEAFF. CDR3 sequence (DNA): TGTGCCAGCATAAGGGAAAACACTGAAGCTTTCTTT.

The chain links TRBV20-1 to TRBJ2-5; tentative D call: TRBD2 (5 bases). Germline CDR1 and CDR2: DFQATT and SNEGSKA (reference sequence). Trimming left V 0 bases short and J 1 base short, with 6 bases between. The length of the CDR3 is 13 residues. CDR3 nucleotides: TGCAGTGCTAGAGATCTAGCCCAAGAGACCCAGTACTTC. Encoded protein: CSARDLAQETQYF.

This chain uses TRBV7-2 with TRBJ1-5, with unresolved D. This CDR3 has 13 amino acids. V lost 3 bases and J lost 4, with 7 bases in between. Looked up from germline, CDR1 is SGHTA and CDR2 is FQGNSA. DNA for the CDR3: TGTGCCAGCAGCTTCGGGGAGAATCAGCCCCAGCATTTT. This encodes CASSFGENQPQHF.

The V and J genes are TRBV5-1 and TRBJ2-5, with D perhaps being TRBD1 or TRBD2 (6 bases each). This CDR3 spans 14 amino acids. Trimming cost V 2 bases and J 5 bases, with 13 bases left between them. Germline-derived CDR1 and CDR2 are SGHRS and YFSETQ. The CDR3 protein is CASSFVGGEETQYF. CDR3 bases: TGCGCCAGCAGCTTCGTCGGGGGCGAGGAGACCCAGTACTTC.

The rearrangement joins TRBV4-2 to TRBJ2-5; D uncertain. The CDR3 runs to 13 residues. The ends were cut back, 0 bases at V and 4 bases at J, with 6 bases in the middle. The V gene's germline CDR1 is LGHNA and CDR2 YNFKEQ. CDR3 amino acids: CASSQDTGETQYF. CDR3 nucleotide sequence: TGTGCCAGCAGCCAAGATACTGGAGAGACCCAGTACTTC.

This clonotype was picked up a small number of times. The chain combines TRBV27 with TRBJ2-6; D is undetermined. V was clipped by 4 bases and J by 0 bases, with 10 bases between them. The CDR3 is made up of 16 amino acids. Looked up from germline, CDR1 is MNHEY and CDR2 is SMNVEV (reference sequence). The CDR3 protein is CASSSTPSSGANVLTF. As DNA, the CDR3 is TGTGCCAGCAGTTCGACGCCGTCCTCTGGGGCCAACGTCCTGACTTTC.

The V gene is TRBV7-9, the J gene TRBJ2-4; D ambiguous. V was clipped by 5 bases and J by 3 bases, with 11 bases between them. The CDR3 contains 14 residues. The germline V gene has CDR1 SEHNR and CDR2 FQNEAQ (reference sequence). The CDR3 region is CASSPWWGKNIQYF. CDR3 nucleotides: TGTGCCAGCAGCCCCTGGTGGGGCAAAAACATTCAGTACTTC.

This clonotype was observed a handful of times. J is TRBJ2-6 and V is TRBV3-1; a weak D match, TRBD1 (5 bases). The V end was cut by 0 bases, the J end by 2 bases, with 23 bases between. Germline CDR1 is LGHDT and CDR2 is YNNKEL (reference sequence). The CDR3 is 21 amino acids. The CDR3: CASSQDLWLTVLPPGANVLTF. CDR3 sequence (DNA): TGTGCCAGCAGCCAAGACCTGTGGTTGACAGTATTACCCCCTGGGGCCAACGTCCTGACTTTC.

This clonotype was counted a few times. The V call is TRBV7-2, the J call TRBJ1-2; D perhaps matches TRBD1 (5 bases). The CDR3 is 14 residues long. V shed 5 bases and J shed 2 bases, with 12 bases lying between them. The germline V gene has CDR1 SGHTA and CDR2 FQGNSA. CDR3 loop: CASSLWGDNYGYTF. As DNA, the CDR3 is TGTGCCAGCAGCCTATGGGGGGACAACTATGGCTACACCTTC.

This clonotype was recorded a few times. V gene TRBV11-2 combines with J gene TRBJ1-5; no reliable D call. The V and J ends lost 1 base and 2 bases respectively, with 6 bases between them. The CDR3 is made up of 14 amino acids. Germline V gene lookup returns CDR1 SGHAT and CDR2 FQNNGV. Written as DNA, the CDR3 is TGTGCCAGCAGCTTAGTCTCTGGCAATCAGCCCCAGCATTTT. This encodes CASSLVSGNQPQHF.

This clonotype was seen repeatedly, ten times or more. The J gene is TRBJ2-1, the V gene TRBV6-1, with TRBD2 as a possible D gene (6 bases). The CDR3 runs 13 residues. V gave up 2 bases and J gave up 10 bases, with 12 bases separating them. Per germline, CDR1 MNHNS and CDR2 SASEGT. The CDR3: CASSEMAGNEQFF. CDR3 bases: TGTGCCAGCAGTGAAATGGCGGGGAACGAGCAGTTCTTC.

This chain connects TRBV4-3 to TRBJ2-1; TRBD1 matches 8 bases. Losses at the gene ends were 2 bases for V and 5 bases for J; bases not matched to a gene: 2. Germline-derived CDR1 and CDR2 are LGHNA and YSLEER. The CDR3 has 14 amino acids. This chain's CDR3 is CASSQWTGNNEQFF. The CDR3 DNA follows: TGCGCCAGCAGCCAATGGACAGGGAACAATGAGCAGTTCTTC.

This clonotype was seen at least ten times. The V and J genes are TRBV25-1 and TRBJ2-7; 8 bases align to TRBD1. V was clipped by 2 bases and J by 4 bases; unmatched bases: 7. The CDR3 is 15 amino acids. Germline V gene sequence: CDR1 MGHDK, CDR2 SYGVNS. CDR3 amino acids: CASSEGNRGVYEQYF. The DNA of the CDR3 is TGTGCCAGCAGTGAAGGTAACAGGGGGGTGTACGAGCAGTACTTC.

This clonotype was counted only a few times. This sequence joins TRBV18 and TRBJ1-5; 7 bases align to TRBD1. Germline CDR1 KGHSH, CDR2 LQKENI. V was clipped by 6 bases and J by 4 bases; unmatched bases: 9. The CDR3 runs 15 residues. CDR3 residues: CASSPRGGGNQPQHF. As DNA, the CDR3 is TGTGCCAGCTCCCCCAGGGGGGGCGGAAATCAGCCCCAGCATTTT.

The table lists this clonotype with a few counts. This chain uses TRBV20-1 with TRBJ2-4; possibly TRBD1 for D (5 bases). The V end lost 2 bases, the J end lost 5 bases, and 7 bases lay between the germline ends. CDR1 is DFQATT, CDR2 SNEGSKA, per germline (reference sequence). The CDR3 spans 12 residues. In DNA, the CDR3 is TGCAGTGCTAGACAGGGCGAAAACATTCAGTACTTC. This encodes CSARQGENIQYF.

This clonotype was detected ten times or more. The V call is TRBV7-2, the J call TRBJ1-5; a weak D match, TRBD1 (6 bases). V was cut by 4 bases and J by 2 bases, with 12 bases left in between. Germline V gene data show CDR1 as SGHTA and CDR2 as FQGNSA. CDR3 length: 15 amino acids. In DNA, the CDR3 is TGTGCCAGCAGCTCCAGCAGGGGTGGCAATCAGCCCCAGCATTTT. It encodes CASSSSRGGNQPQHF.